A selection of T cell receptor beta chains follows, all from one sample in a study of T cell changes during pregnancy in multiple sclerosis. Sequencing was performed with immunoSEQ multiplex PCR; in TCRdb, only in-frame clones are kept and a portion is missing. The sample carries tens of thousands of clones, roughly 92% recorded once. The sequencing here drew on peripheral blood, taken in the third trimester of pregnancy. The source of these receptors is a female donor in good health, enrolled as a control in a pregnancy study. Both conserved end residues are part of each CDR3. A D gene is named only where the DNA matches it firmly. A row's size may be missing; if present it is once, few, many or a size class.

>TRBV27|NA|TRBJ2-3|TRBD2
CASSPLAGGKVDTQYF
TGTGCCAGCAGTCCTCTAGCGGGGGGTAAGGTAGATACGCAGTATTTT
>TRBV23-1|NA|TRBJ1-2|TRBD1
CASSQSFQGAKYGYTF
TGCGCCAGCAGTCAATCGTTCCAGGGGGCTAAGTATGGCTACACCTTC
>TRBV28|NA|TRBJ2-7|NA
CASSPPAGEQYF
TGTGCCAGCAGCCCCCCTGCAGGCGAGCAGTACTTC
>TRBV7-6|NA|TRBJ2-1|TRBD2
CASSLVREGRGEQFF
TGTGCCAGCAGCTTAGTGCGGGAGGGTCGCGGTGAGCAGTTCTTC
>TRBV6-5|NA|TRBJ1-1|TRBD1
CASSPDRGSEAFF
TGTGCCAGCAGTCCGGACAGGGGCTCTGAAGCTTTCTTT
>TRBV4-1|NA|TRBJ2-5|TRBD2
CASSQDRLAVGTQYF
TGCGCCAGCAGCCAAGATAGGCTAGCGGTCGGGACCCAGTACTTC
>TRBV29-1|once|TRBJ2-7|TRBD1
CSVCTPRQGAVEQYF
TGCAGCGTTTGTACCCCGCGACAGGGGGCGGTCGAGCAGTACTTC
>TRBV7-9|NA|TRBJ2-5|TRBD1
CASSLSAGGLETQYF
TGTGCCAGCAGCTTATCGGCAGGGGGCTTAGAGACCCAGTACTTC
>TRBV4-1|NA|TRBJ1-4|NA
CASSQPTVANEKLFF
TGCGCCAGCAGCCAACCGACAGTGGCTAATGAAAAACTGTTTTTT
>TRBV6-4|NA|TRBJ2-3|NA
CASKGDTDTQYF
TGTGCCAGCAAGGGGGACACAGATACGCAGTATTTT
>TRBV5-6|NA|TRBJ1-2|NA
CASSNLLTYYYGYTF
TGTGCCAGCAGTAACCTTCTGACATACTACTATGGCTACACCTTC
>TRBV19|NA|TRBJ1-1|NA
CASSFISLQTMNTEAFF
TGTGCCAGTAGTTTTATTTCCTTACAGACTATGAACACTGAAGCTTTCTTT
>TRBV4-2|NA|TRBJ2-1|TRBD2
CASSQGAGGEFF
TGTGCCAGCAGCCAAGGAGCGGGGGGGGAGTTCTTC
>TRBV6-1|few|TRBJ2-6|TRBD1
CASGTGGFGANVLTF
TGTGCCAGCGGGACAGGGGGCTTTGGGGCCAACGTCCTGACTTTC
>TRBV27|NA|TRBJ2-7|TRBD1
CASKRTGRLYEQYF
TGTGCCAGCAAGCGGACAGGTCGTCTCTACGAGCAGTACTTC
>TRBV5-1|NA|TRBJ2-7|NA
CASSFEGGYEQYF
TGCGCCAGCAGCTTCGAAGGGGGCTACGAGCAGTACTTC
>TRBV4-1|NA|TRBJ2-1|TRBD2
CASSQASPGTSGGSSYNEQFF
TGCGCCAGCAGCCAAGCTTCCCCGGGGACTAGCGGGGGAAGCTCCTACAATGAGCAGTTCTTC
>TRBV5-6|NA|TRBJ2-1|TRBD1
CASSLPGGLINEQFF
TGTGCCAGCAGCTTACCAGGGGGCCTAATCAATGAGCAGTTCTTC
>TRBV5-6|NA|TRBJ1-4|NA
CASSLGQVAHEKLFF
TGTGCCAGCAGCTTGGGACAGGTGGCCCATGAAAAACTGTTTTTT
>TRBV18|few|TRBJ2-4|NA
CASSPRGLSTSLRNIQYF
TGTGCCAGCTCACCCAGGGGCTTATCCACGAGCTTGAGAAACATTCAGTACTTC
>TRBV4-2|NA|TRBJ1-6|NA
CASSPSPADLHSPLHF
TGTGCCAGCAGCCCCAGCCCGGCGGACTTACATTCACCCCTCCACTTT
>TRBV28|NA|TRBJ1-1|TRBD1
CASRGSDRGRRTEAFF
TGTGCCAGCAGGGGCTCGGACAGGGGGCGTCGGACTGAAGCTTTCTTT
>TRBV19|once|TRBJ2-7|NA
CASSFGNSPREQYF
TGTGCCAGTAGTTTCGGGAATTCCCCCCGGGAGCAGTACTTC
>TRBV6-6|NA|TRBJ2-7|TRBD1
CASSYSTGGYEQYF
TGTGCCAGCAGTTACTCGACAGGGGGCTACGAGCAGTACTTC
>TRBV6-1|NA|TRBJ1-2|NA
CASSLRGLNYGYTF
TGTGCCAGCAGTCTCAGGGGTTTAAACTATGGCTACACCTTC
>TRBV18|NA|TRBJ2-1|NA
CASSPGTSSDEQFF
TGTGCCAGCTCACCAGGGACAAGCAGCGATGAGCAGTTCTTC
>TRBV28|NA|TRBJ1-2|TRBD1
CASSRPRTGNYGYTF
TGTGCCAGCAGTCGACCCAGGACAGGGAACTATGGCTACACCTTC
>TRBV7-9|NA|TRBJ2-7|TRBD2
CASSLNLGTRGYEQYF
TGTGCCAGCAGCTTAAACCTGGGGACTAGAGGCTACGAGCAGTACTTC
>TRBV18|once|TRBJ2-1|NA
CASSPDFYNEQFF
TGTGCCAGCTCACCCGACTTTTACAATGAGCAGTTCTTC
>TRBV7-9|NA|TRBJ1-6|TRBD1
CASSLEGTGNSPLHF
TGTGCCAGCAGCTTAGAAGGGACAGGAAATTCACCCCTCCACTTT
>TRBV7-8|NA|TRBJ1-6|NA
CASSLGGHSNNSPLHF
TGTGCCAGCAGCTTAGGGGGGCACAGTAATAATTCACCCCTCCACTTT
>TRBV7-3|NA|TRBJ2-5|TRBD1
CASSFTGGSGETQYF
TGTGCCAGCAGCTTCACAGGGGGCTCTGGGGAGACCCAGTACTTC
>TRBV7-2|NA|TRBJ2-7|TRBD2
CASSLERLADEQYF
TGTGCCAGCAGCTTAGAGCGGCTAGCGGACGAGCAGTACTTC
>TRBV11-2|once|TRBJ2-7|TRBD2
CASSGGLAGYEQYF
TGTGCCAGCAGCGGGGGACTAGCGGGTTACGAGCAGTACTTC
>TRBV4-3|NA|TRBJ2-1|NA
CASSQDVQGEQFF
TGCGCCAGCAGCCAAGATGTCCAGGGTGAGCAGTTCTTC
>TRBV30|NA|TRBJ2-5|TRBD2
CAYTDLFSGGGETQYF
TGTGCCTATACGGATCTTTTCAGCGGGGGAGGGGAGACCCAGTACTTC
>TRBV7-8|NA|TRBJ2-7|NA
CASSLGTRTYEQYF
TGTGCCAGCAGCTTAGGGACAAGAACCTACGAGCAGTACTTC
>TRBV5-4|NA|TRBJ2-7|TRBD2
CASSLGVSGGLYEQYF
TGTGCCAGCAGCTTGGGTGTTAGCGGGGGACTCTACGAGCAGTACTTC
>TRBV5-4|NA|TRBJ1-2|NA
CASSLGLGSYGYTF
TGTGCCAGCAGCTTGGGACTCGGGAGCTATGGCTACACCTTC
>TRBV19|once|TRBJ2-4|NA
CASSIDRASAKNIQYF
TGTGCCAGTAGTATAGATCGCGCTTCGGCCAAAAACATTCAGTACTTC
>TRBV5-1|NA|TRBJ2-1|TRBD1
CASSPGTGEGNEQFF
TGCGCCAGCAGCCCCGGGACAGGGGAAGGAAATGAGCAGTTCTTC
>TRBV5-5|NA|TRBJ2-2|NA
CASSYQGPAGELFF
TGTGCCAGCAGTTACCAGGGGCCGGCCGGGGAGCTGTTTTTT
>TRBV4-2|NA|TRBJ2-1|NA
CASSWVGGEQFF
TGTGCCAGCAGCTGGGTAGGAGGTGAGCAGTTCTTC
>TRBV18|NA|TRBJ1-2|TRBD1
CASSPRTGANYGYTF
TGTGCCAGCTCACCAAGGACAGGAGCTAACTATGGCTACACCTTC
>TRBV4-2|NA|TRBJ2-3|NA
CASKSGSTDTQYF
TGTGCCAGCAAGAGCGGGAGCACAGATACGCAGTATTTT
>TRBV27|NA|TRBJ1-5|TRBD1
CASSLQGAGQPQHF
TGTGCCAGCAGTCTACAGGGGGCAGGTCAGCCCCAGCATTTT
>TRBV5-1|NA|TRBJ1-2|TRBD1
CASSPQTGLDGYTF
TGCGCCAGCAGCCCGCAGACAGGGTTGGACGGCTACACCTTC
>TRBV18|NA|TRBJ1-4|NA
CASSPNLLGPVTNEKLFF
TGTGCCAGCTCACCTAATTTACTTGGTCCGGTTACTAATGAAAAACTGTTTTTT
>TRBV2|NA|TRBJ2-5|TRBD2
CASNPLAGKETQYF
TGTGCCAGCAACCCCCTAGCGGGGAAAGAGACCCAGTACTTC
>TRBV19|NA|TRBJ1-4|TRBD1
CASHGQGDNEKLFF
TGTGCCAGTCATGGACAGGGCGATAATGAAAAACTGTTTTTT
>TRBV7-9|NA|TRBJ1-1|NA
CASSSLRAPGEAAFF
TGTGCCAGCAGCTCCCTACGGGCACCGGGGGAGGCAGCTTTCTTT
>TRBV6-1|NA|TRBJ2-1|TRBD2
CASSRLADYNEQFF
TGTGCCAGCAGTAGACTAGCGGACTACAATGAGCAGTTCTTC
>TRBV6-5|NA|TRBJ1-5|NA
CASSYSGTSNQPQHF
TGTGCCAGCAGTTACTCGGGGACATCTAATCAGCCCCAGCATTTT
>TRBV28|once|TRBJ1-1|NA
CASSLGAVNTEAFF
TGTGCCAGCAGTTTAGGGGCGGTGAACACTGAAGCTTTCTTT